The next 15 T cell receptor beta chains were all read from a single sample in a study of shared clonotypes between healthy human individuals. Produced via immunoSEQ multiplex PCR; TCRdb's table is partial and in-frame only. The sample has more than 2,000,000 clones, around nine tenths seen once. Material: naive CD4+ T cells sorted from blood. Stated subset: CD45RA+ positively selected. Every receptor here comes from a man between 18 and 35 years old in good health.

This chain joins TRBV9 and TRBJ2-1; a weak D match, TRBD1 (5 bases). CDR1 SGDLS and CDR2 YYNGEE come from the germline V gene. Trimming took 5 bases from V and 3 from J, leaving 18 bases between them. This CDR3 is built from 16 residues. CDR3 in amino acids: CASRASGSDNYNEQFF. The CDR3 DNA reads TGTGCCAGCAGAGCATCCGGGTCGGACAACTACAATGAGCAGTTCTTC. Full variable domain (outside the CDR3, taken from reference TRBV9 and TRBJ2-1): DSGVTQTPKHLITATGQRVTLRCSPRSGDLSVYWYQQSLDQGLQFLIQYYNGEERAKGNILERFSAQQFPDLHSELNLSSLELGDSALYFCASRASGSDNYNEQFFGPGTRLTVL.

This rearrangement joins TRBV30 to TRBJ1-3, with unresolved D. The V end lost 7 bases, the J end lost 5 bases, and 6 bases lay between the germline ends. Per germline, CDR1 GTSNPN and CDR2 SVGIG (reference sequence). This CDR3 is built from 10 residues. CDR3: CAFGRNTIYF. CDR3 DNA sequence: TGTGCCTTCGGTAGAAACACCATATATTTT. The full variable domain, completed using reference TRBV30 and TRBJ1-3, is SQTIHQWPATLVQPVGSPLSLECTVEGTSNPNLYWYRQAAGRGLQLLFYSVGIGQISSEVPQNLSASRPQDRQFILSSKKLLLSDSGFYLCAFGRNTIYFGEGSWLTVV.

Worth noting for this clone: The sample holds other DNA sequences that translate to the same CDR3. The V and J genes are TRBV18 and TRBJ1-6; D might be TRBD1 (6 bases). Germline V lookup: CDR1 KGHSH, CDR2 LQKENI. The CDR3 is 14 amino acids. The ends were cut back, 1 base at V and 7 bases at J, with 8 bases in the middle. The CDR3 DNA is TGTGCCAGCTCACCACAGGGGGTGAATTCACCCCTCCACTTT. Translation gives CASSPQGVNSPLHF.

For this clone: The same CDR3 arises from other DNA sequences in this sample as well. The chain has TRBV5-1 and TRBJ2-3, with TRBD2 matching 8 bases. Germline V gene lookup returns CDR1 SGHRS and CDR2 YFSETQ. V gave up 4 bases and J gave up 1 base; unmatched junction bases: 5. The CDR3 has 15 residues. Written as DNA, the CDR3 is TGCGCCAGCAGCCCGAGCGGGAGAGGCACAGATACGCAGTATTTT. As protein: CASSPSGRGTDTQYF.

In its sample, this clone was seen once. The genes are TRBV25-1 and TRBJ2-7; tentative D call: TRBD2 (5 bases). The CDR3 has 16 amino acids. Looked up from germline, CDR1 is MGHDK and CDR2 is SYGVNS. The V and J ends lost 4 bases and 3 bases respectively, with 19 bases between them. The CDR3 reads CASSVTPPGSHYEQYF. In nucleotides, the CDR3 is TGTGCCAGCAGTGTAACTCCCCCGGGAAGTCACTACGAGCAGTACTTC.

V gene TRBV6-1 combines with J gene TRBJ2-5; D call uncertain. Germline CDR1 is MNHNS and CDR2 is SASEGT. The CDR3 extends over 15 amino acids. The V gene lost 2 bases and the J gene lost 3 bases, with 13 bases spanning the gap. For the CDR3, the DNA is TGTGCCAGCAGTGAATTTGGTCCTGGAAAAGAGACCCAGTACTTC. Translation: CASSEFGPGKETQYF.

The V gene is TRBV29-1, the J gene TRBJ1-4; TRBD1 agrees at 10 bases. Germline CDR1 SQVTM, CDR2 ANQGSEA. The CDR3 is made up of 15 amino acids. After removal of 5 bases from V and 5 bases from J, the junction contained 8 bases not matched to a gene. The CDR3 nucleotides are TGCAGCGTTCAAAAGACAGGGGGCGAGAATGAAAAACTGTTTTTT. This codes for CSVQKTGGENEKLFF.

V is TRBV6-5 and J is TRBJ2-3, with D possibly TRBD2 on 6 matching bases. The CDR3 consists of 16 residues. Trimming pared 2 bases from V and 1 base from J, leaving 13 bases between. Looked up from germline, CDR1 is MNHEY and CDR2 is SVGAGI. The chain's CDR3 is CASSYGGSIGTDTQYF. For the CDR3, the DNA is TGTGCCAGCAGTTACGGGGGGTCAATAGGCACAGATACGCAGTATTTT.

The chain uses TRBV5-4 and TRBJ1-5; D call uncertain. The CDR3 runs to 14 residues. Germline V gene lookup returns CDR1 SGHNT and CDR2 YYREEE (reference sequence). Trimming left V 7 bases short and J 7 bases short, with 18 bases between. Written as DNA, the CDR3 is TGTGCCAGCTACACGTTCGCCCGATGGCAGCCCCAGCATTTT. Its protein product is CASYTFARWQPQHF.

The chain has TRBV4-1 and TRBJ2-5, with a possible D match to TRBD1 (6 bases). V dropped 5 bases and J dropped 4 bases, with 11 bases sitting between them. This CDR3 region has 13 residues. Germline assignment: CDR1 MGHRA and CDR2 YSYEKL. The CDR3 spells CASSVSRGETQYF. The CDR3, as DNA: TGCGCCAGCAGCGTCAGCAGGGGAGAGACCCAGTACTTC.

This rearrangement joins TRBV25-1 to TRBJ1-1; 7 positions agree with TRBD1. Trimming removed 3 bases from V and 4 bases from J; junction bases left unmatched: 8. CDR1 and CDR2 from the germline V gene are MGHDK and SYGVNS. This CDR3 is 15 amino acids long. In DNA form, the CDR3 reads TGTGCCAGCAGTGACCAGACAGGGAGAGGCACTGAAGCTTTCTTT. Translating it yields CASSDQTGRGTEAFF. Supplemented by reference TRBV25-1 and TRBJ1-1, the full variable domain reads EADIYQTPRYLVIGTGKKITLECSQTMGHDKMYWYQQDPGMELHLIHYSYGVNSTEKGDLSSESTVSRIRTEHFPLTLESARPSHTSQYLCASSDQTGRGTEAFFGQGTRLTVV.

Comments on this clone: Other DNA variants within this sample encode the same CDR3. V is TRBV19 and J is TRBJ1-1, with unresolved D. The CDR3 contains 13 residues. V shed 3 bases and J shed 5 bases, with 10 bases lying between them. Germline assignment: CDR1 LNHDA and CDR2 SQIVND (reference sequence). The DNA for the CDR3 is TGTGCCAGTAGTATCATGGAGGGAACTGAAGCTTTCTTT. Its protein product is CASSIMEGTEAFF.

The chain couples TRBV2 to TRBJ2-5; TRBD2 is a possible D gene (6 bases). Germline V gene data show CDR1 as SNHLY and CDR2 as FYNNEI. Trimming left V 6 bases short and J 5 bases short, with 16 bases between. The CDR3 spans 14 residues. The CDR3 region is CASRGTGGRETQYF. As DNA, the CDR3 is TGTGCCAGCAGGGGGACCGGGGGTCGGGAGACCCAGTACTTC.

This clone was detected only a few times. The chain employs TRBV7-6 and TRBJ2-1, with TRBD2 identical over 10 bases. Germline V gives CDR1 SGHVS, CDR2 FNYEAQ. Unmatched junction bases numbered 3, after V lost 1 base and J lost 9 bases. This CDR3 spans 14 amino acids. CDR3 amino acids: CASSLGGLAVEQFF. CDR3 in DNA: TGTGCCAGCAGCTTAGGCGGACTAGCGGTTGAGCAGTTCTTC.

The chain employs TRBV15 and TRBJ1-3; D ambiguous. In germline, CDR1 is LNHNV, CDR2 YYDKDF (reference sequence). The CDR3 covers 17 residues. V lost 0 bases and J lost 0, with 12 bases in between. The DNA for the CDR3 is TGTGCCACCAGCAGAGATACGGGTGGGTTCTCTGGAAACACCATATATTTT. It codes for CATSRDTGGFSGNTIYF.